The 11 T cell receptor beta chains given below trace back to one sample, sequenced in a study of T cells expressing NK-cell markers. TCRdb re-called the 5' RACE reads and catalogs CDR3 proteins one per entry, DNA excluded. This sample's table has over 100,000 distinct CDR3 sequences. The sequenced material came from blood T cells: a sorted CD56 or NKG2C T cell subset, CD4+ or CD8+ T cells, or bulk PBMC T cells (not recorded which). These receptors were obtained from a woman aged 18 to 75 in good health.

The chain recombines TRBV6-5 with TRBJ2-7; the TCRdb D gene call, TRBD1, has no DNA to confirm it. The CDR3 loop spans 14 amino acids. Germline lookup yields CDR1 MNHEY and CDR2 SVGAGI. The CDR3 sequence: CASSFAGGGYEQYF.

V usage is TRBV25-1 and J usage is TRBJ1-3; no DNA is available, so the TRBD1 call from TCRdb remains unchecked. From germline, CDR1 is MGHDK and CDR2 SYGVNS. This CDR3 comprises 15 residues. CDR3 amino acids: CATNREPLQGNTIYF.

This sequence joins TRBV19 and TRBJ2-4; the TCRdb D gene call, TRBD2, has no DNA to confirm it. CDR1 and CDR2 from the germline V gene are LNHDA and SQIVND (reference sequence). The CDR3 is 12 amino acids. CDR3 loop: CASGGAKNIQYF.

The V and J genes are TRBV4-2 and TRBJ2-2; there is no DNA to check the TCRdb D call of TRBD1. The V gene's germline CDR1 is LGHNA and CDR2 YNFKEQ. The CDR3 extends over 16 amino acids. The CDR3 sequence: CASSRKGGELSGELFF.

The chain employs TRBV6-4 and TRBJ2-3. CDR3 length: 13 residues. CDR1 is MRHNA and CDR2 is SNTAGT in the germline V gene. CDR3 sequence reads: CASSDRSTDTQYF.

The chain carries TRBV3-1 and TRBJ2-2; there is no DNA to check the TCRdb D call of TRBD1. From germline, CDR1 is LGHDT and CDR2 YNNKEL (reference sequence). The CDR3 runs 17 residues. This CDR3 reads CASSQAGTERVTGELFF. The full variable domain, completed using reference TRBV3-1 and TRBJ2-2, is DTAVSQTPKYLVTQMGNDKSIKCEQNLGHDTMYWYKQDSKKFLKIMFSYNNKELIINETVPNRFSPKSPDKAHLNLHINSLELGDSAVYFCASSQAGTERVTGELFFGEGSRLTVL.

CDR3 in amino acids: CASSQDPLLGAEQYF. This rearrangement joins TRBV4-2 to TRBJ2-7; the TCRdb D gene call, TRBD2, has no DNA to confirm it. Germline V gene data show CDR1 as LGHNA and CDR2 as YNFKEQ. The CDR3 covers 15 residues.

The CDR3 protein is CASSFAGTGSTDTQYF. The rearrangement uses TRBV7-3 and TRBJ2-3; lacking DNA, the TRBD1 call made by TCRdb goes unchecked. The CDR3 runs to 16 residues. Germline lookup yields CDR1 SGHTA and CDR2 FQGTGA. The complete variable domain, with remaining parts taken from reference TRBV7-3 and TRBJ2-3, reads GAGVSQTPSNKVTEKGKYVELRCDPISGHTALYWYRQSLGQGPEFLIYFQGTGAADDSGLPNDRFFAVRPEGSVSTLKIQRTERGDSAVYLCASSFAGTGSTDTQYFGPGTRLTVL.

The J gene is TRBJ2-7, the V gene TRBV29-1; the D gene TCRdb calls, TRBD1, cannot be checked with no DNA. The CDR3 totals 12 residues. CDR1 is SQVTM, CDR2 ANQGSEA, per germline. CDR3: CSVGQGAYEQYF.

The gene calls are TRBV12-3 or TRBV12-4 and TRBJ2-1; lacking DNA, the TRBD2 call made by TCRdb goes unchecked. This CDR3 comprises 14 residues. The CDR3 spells CASSFEAGNNEQFF.

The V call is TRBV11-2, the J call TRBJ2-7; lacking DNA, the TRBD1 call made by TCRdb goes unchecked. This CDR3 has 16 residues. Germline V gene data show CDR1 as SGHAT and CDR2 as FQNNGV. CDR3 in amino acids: CASSLPLTKPTYEQYF.